This paragraph reports one T cell receptor (beta chain). The sample comes from a study of Ad26.COV2.S vaccination and SARS-CoV-2 variants. The treatment is: roughly 19 received Ad26.COV2.S at low or high dose, single or two shots; roughly five received placebo; per-sample allocation not given. Samples analyzed were those drawn on day 63 after the first vaccine or placebo injection. In Boston, an adult donor aged 18-55 years took part. Germline CDR1 reads KGHSH; CDR2 reads LQKENI. V was clipped by 3 bases and J by 5 bases, with 17 bases between them. There are 15 residues in the CDR3. Assay: immunoSEQ multiplex PCR; the TCRdb copy retains only in-frame clones and omits some. The table has 380,000 or so clones, 75% to 90% seen once.

The chain couples TRBV18 to TRBJ2-7, with a weak D call TRBD1 (6 bases). The material sequenced was peripheral blood, taken in a trial of Ad26.COV2.S vaccine versus placebo. This TCR came from a person aged 18-60 years who received the Ad26.COV2.S COVID-19 vaccine or a placebo. The CDR3 loop reads CASSPDSSWYHEQYF. CDR3 DNA sequence: TGTGCCAGCTCACCGGACAGTTCGTGGTACCACGAGCAGTACTTC.